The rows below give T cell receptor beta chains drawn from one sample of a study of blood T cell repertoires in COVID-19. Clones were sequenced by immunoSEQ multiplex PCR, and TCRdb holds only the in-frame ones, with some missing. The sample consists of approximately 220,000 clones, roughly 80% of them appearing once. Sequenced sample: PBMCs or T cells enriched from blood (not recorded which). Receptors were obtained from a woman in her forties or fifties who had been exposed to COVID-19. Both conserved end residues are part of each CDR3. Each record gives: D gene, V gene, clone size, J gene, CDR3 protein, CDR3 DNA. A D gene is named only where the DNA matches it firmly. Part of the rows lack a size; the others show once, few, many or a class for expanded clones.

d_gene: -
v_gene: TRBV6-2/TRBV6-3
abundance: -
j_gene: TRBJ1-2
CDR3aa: CASSYSGRGSYGYTF
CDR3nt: TGTGCCAGCAGTTACTCGGGCAGGGGTAGCTATGGCTACACCTTC

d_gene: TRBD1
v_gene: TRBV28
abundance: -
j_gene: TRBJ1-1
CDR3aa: CASTPPRGRAFF
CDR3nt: TGTGCCAGCACCCCTCCCAGGGGGCGAGCTTTCTTT

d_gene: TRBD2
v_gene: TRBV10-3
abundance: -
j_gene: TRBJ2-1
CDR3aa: CAISPLLLAGTDNEQFF
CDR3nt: TGTGCCATCAGCCCACTCTTACTAGCGGGGACCGACAATGAGCAGTTCTTC

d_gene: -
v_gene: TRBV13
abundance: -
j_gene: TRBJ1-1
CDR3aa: CASSALGSGTEAFF
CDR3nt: TGTGCCAGCAGCGCCCTCGGGAGCGGTACTGAAGCTTTCTTT

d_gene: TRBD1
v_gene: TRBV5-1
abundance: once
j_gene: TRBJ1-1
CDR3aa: CASSGGTGRGTEAFF
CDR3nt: TGCGCCAGCAGCGGGGGGACAGGGCGAGGCACTGAAGCTTTCTTT

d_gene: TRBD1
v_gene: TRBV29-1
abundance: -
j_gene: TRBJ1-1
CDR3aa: CSVQGAGGTNTEAFF
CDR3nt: TGCAGCGTACAAGGGGCAGGGGGGACGAACACTGAAGCTTTCTTT

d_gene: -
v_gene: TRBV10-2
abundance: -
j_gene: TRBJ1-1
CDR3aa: CASRPGANTEAFF
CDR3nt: TGCGCCAGCAGGCCAGGGGCGAACACTGAAGCTTTCTTT

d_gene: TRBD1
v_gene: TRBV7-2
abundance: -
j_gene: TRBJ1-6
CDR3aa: CASSLIRDRVSPLHF
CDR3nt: TGTGCCAGCAGCCTCATCCGGGACAGGGTTTCACCCCTCCACTTT

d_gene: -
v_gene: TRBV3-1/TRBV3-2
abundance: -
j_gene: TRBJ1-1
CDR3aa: CASSQDHWPEAFF
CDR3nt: TGTGCCAGCAGCCAAGATCATTGGCCTGAAGCTTTCTTT

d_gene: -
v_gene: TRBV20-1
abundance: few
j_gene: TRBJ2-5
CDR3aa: CSASHHGGRQTQYF
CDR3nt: TGCAGTGCTAGTCATCATGGCGGCCGGCAGACCCAGTACTTC

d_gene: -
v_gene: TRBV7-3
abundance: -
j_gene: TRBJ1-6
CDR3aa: CASSLGLNSPLHF
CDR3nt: TGTGCCAGCAGCCTCGGACTCAATTCACCCCTCCACTTT

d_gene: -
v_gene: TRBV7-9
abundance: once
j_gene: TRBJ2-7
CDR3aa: CASSLALGQGGAYEQYF
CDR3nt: TGTGCCAGCAGCTTAGCGCTCGGACAGGGAGGGGCCTACGAGCAGTACTTC

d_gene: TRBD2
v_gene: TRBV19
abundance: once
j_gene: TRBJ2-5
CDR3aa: CASTPGLAGRETQYF
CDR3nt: TGTGCCAGTACCCCGGGACTAGCGGGCAGGGAGACCCAGTACTTC

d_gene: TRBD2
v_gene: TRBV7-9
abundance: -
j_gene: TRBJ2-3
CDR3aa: CASSSRLAGWGTDTQYF
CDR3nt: TGTGCCAGCAGCTCGAGACTAGCGGGCTGGGGTACAGATACGCAGTATTTT

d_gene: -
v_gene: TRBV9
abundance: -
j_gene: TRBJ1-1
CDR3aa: CASSALWNTEAFF
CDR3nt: TGTGCCAGCAGCGCCCTATGGAACACTGAAGCTTTCTTT

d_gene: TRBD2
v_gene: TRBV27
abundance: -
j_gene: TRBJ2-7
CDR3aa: CASSPSAGGIPYEQYF
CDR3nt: TGTGCCAGCAGTCCTTCCGCGGGGGGAATCCCCTACGAGCAGTACTTC

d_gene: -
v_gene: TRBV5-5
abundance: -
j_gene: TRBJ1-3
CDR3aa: CASSLDRAYSGNTIYF
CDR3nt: TGTGCCAGCAGCTTGGACAGGGCCTACTCTGGAAACACCATATATTTT

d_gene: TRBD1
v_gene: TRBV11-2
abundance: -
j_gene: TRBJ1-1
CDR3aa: CASNRGPANTEAFF
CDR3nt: TGTGCCAGCAACAGGGGGCCCGCTAACACTGAAGCTTTCTTT

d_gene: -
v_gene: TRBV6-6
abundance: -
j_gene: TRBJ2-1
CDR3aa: CASSYGGGDQEFF
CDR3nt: TGTGCCAGCAGTTACGGAGGAGGGGACCAGGAGTTCTTC

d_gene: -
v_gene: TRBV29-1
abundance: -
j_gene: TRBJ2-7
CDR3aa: CSVGKAANRYEQYF
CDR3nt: TGCAGCGTTGGGAAAGCGGCAAACCGCTACGAGCAGTACTTC

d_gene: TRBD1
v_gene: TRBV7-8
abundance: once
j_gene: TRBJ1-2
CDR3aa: CASSFPGQGAYGYTF
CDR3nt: TGTGCCAGCAGCTTTCCAGGACAGGGGGCCTATGGCTACACCTTC

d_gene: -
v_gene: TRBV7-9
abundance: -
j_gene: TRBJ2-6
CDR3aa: CASSLESGRGSGANVLTF
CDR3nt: TGTGCCAGCAGCTTAGAGTCGGGGCGGGGCTCTGGGGCCAACGTCCTGACTTTC

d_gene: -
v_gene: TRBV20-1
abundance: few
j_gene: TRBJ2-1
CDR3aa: CGVEVANEQFF
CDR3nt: TGCGGGGTGGAGGTTGCAAATGAGCAGTTCTTC

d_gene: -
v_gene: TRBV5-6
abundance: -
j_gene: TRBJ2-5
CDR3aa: CASSLASRGETQYF
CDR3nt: TGTGCCAGCAGCTTGGCCTCACGCGGAGAGACCCAGTACTTC

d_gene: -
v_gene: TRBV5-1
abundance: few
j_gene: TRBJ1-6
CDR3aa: CASSLDNRVDSPLHF
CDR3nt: TGCGCCAGCAGCTTAGATAACAGGGTAGATTCACCCCTCCACTTT

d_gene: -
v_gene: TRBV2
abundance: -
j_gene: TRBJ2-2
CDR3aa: CAGLGGSRSTGELFF
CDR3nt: TGTGCCGGGTTAGGGGGAAGCCGTAGCACCGGGGAGCTGTTTTTT

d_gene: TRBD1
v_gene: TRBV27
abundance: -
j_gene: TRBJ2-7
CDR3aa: CASSLAGQGAYEQYF
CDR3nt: TGTGCTAGCAGTTTGGCGGGACAGGGAGCCTACGAGCAGTACTTC